Below are 27 T cell receptor beta chains sequenced from a single sample in a study of blood T cell repertoires in COVID-19. Generated by immunoSEQ multiplex PCR, the TCRdb table keeps only in-frame clones and is missing some. The sample has about 97,000 clones, less than 95% seen once. The sequenced material came from peripheral blood. Receptors were obtained from a man in his 60s with acute or convalescent COVID-19.

The V call is TRBV7-2, the J call TRBJ2-7; possibly TRBD1 for D (6 bases). This CDR3 region has 15 residues. The V end lost 5 bases, the J end lost 1 base, and 15 bases lay between the germline ends. In germline, CDR1 is SGHTA, CDR2 FQGNSA. DNA for the CDR3: TGTGCCAGCAGCCTACAGGGATCCGAATCCTACGAGCAGTACTTC. Its protein product is CASSLQGSESYEQYF.

The chain couples TRBV18 to TRBJ1-1; 7 nucleotides match TRBD1. The CDR3 totals 16 residues. The V and J ends lost 3 bases and 8 bases, in that order; junction bases with no gene match: 15. The germline V gene has CDR1 KGHSH and CDR2 LQKENI. The CDR3 spells CASSPFALNDRAEAFF. DNA for the CDR3: TGTGCCAGCTCACCTTTCGCGTTAAACGACAGGGCGGAAGCTTTCTTT.

The V and J genes are TRBV30 and TRBJ1-5; TRBD1 agrees at 12 bases. V lost 2 bases, J lost 2 bases, and 10 bases stayed unmatched. The CDR3 covers 18 residues. Germline loops: CDR1 GTSNPN, CDR2 SVGIG (reference sequence). CDR3 in amino acids: CAWSSGTGGLLGNQPQHF. The CDR3 bases are TGTGCCTGGAGTAGCGGGACAGGGGGCCTTTTGGGCAATCAGCCCCAGCATTTT.

The V call is TRBV6-6, the J call TRBJ1-1, with a possible D match to TRBD1 (6 bases). The CDR3 length is 14 residues. Germline assignment: CDR1 MNHNY and CDR2 SVGAGI (reference sequence). Trimming pared 4 bases from V and 4 bases from J, leaving 13 bases between. This CDR3 reads CASSSTGSLTEAFF. The CDR3 bases are TGTGCCAGCAGTTCTACAGGGAGTCTCACTGAAGCTTTCTTT.

The chain carries TRBV7-9 and TRBJ1-1, with D possibly being TRBD1 (5 bases). This CDR3 comprises 14 residues. Deletions cut 1 base from V and 2 bases from J, with 8 bases between. Germline assignment: CDR1 SEHNR and CDR2 FQNEAQ (reference sequence). The CDR3 loop is CASSLDRSNTEAFF. For the CDR3, the DNA is TGTGCCAGCAGCTTAGACAGGTCCAACACTGAAGCTTTCTTT.

V is TRBV6-2 or TRBV6-3 and J is TRBJ2-5; a weak D match, TRBD1 (6 bases). The V end lost 5 bases, the J end lost 3 bases, and 10 bases lay between the germline ends. Germline-derived CDR1 and CDR2 are MNHEY and SVGEGT. This CDR3 is 13 amino acids long. CDR3: CASSRTEKETQYF. The CDR3 nucleotides read TGTGCCAGCAGTAGGACAGAGAAAGAGACCCAGTACTTC.

The V and J genes are TRBV2 and TRBJ1-2, with TRBD1 as a possible D gene (5 bases). There are 14 residues in the CDR3. V lost 8 bases to trimming and J lost 1 base, with 14 bases between them. Germline lookup yields CDR1 SNHLY and CDR2 FYNNEI. The CDR3 bases are TGTGCCAGCGGGGGGAGGGCTGTTAACTATGGCTACACCTTC. Protein product: CASGGRAVNYGYTF.

The chain carries TRBV5-5 and TRBJ2-3, with 9 positions matching TRBD2. Trimming at V came to 2 bases and at J to 3 bases, leaving 7 bases not matched to a gene. The CDR3 loop spans 16 amino acids. CDR1 is SGHKS, CDR2 YYEKEE, per germline (reference sequence). The CDR3: CASSFPRGGRTDTQYF. CDR3 DNA: TGTGCCAGCAGCTTTCCGCGGGGGGGCCGGACAGATACGCAGTATTTT.

The V and J genes are TRBV2 and TRBJ1-2; D gene uncertain. Between the trimmed V and J ends, which lost 1 base and 5 bases, there was a span of 14 bases. The germline gives CDR1 SNHLY, CDR2 FYNNEI. There are 15 residues in the CDR3. CDR3 coding DNA: TGTGCCAGCAGTGAAGAGGATATGTCGGGTTATGGCTACACCTTC. As protein: CASSEEDMSGYGYTF.

V is TRBV19 and J is TRBJ1-5, with D possibly TRBD1 on 6 matching bases. Germline assignment: CDR1 LNHDA and CDR2 SQIVND (reference sequence). The CDR3 contains 16 residues. V lost 6 bases and J 0 bases, leaving 15 bases between the germline ends. The CDR3 reads CASRLTGSYSNQPQHF. The CDR3 nucleotides read TGTGCCAGTAGATTGACAGGCTCCTATAGCAATCAGCCCCAGCATTTT. Combining the CDR3 with reference TRBV19 and TRBJ1-5 gives the whole variable domain DGGITQSPKYLFRKEGQNVTLSCEQNLNHDAMYWYRQDPGQGLRLIYYSQIVNDFQKGDIAEGYSVSREKKESFPLTVTSAQKNPTAFYLCASRLTGSYSNQPQHFGDGTRLSIL.

The chain is built from TRBV18 and TRBJ1-2; D call uncertain. Trimming left V 2 bases short and J 8 bases short, with 12 bases between. The CDR3 is 13 amino acids. Germline CDR1 KGHSH, CDR2 LQKENI. CDR3 bases: TGTGCCAGCTCACCAGGAGCCGGAGGGGGCTACACCTTC. It encodes CASSPGAGGGYTF.

The chain combines TRBV18 with TRBJ1-1; D is perhaps TRBD1 (6 bases). The CDR3 runs to 18 residues. Trimming pared 2 bases from V and 0 bases from J, leaving 19 bases between. The germline gives CDR1 KGHSH, CDR2 LQKENI. Here the CDR3 reads CASSPIELGGAMNTEAFF. DNA for the CDR3: TGTGCCAGCTCACCAATTGAGCTTGGGGGGGCCATGAACACTGAAGCTTTCTTT.

This clone has only one observation. CDR3 sequence: CASTQGTPRGELFF. CDR3 DNA: TGTGCCAGCACCCAAGGGACTCCTCGAGGGGAGCTGTTTTTT. The V gene is TRBV2, the J gene TRBJ2-2; weak D call: TRBD2 (6 bases). Trimming removed 7 bases from V and 8 bases from J, with 17 bases in between. Germline CDR1 and CDR2: SNHLY and FYNNEI. The CDR3 contains 14 residues.

V gene TRBV5-1 combines with J gene TRBJ1-6; D possibly corresponds to TRBD1 (5 bases). The CDR3 is made up of 15 amino acids. Deletions cut 4 bases from V and 7 bases from J, with 15 bases between. The germline V gene encodes CDR1 SGHRS and CDR2 YFSETQ. As DNA, the CDR3 is TGCGCCAGCAGCCCCTCGGGGGGGGACAATTCACCCCTCCACTTT. Amino acids: CASSPSGGDNSPLHF.

This sequence joins TRBV6-1 and TRBJ2-1; TRBD2 matches at 9 bases. Unmatched junction bases numbered 7, after V lost 1 base and J lost 3 bases. CDR1 is MNHNS and CDR2 is SASEGT in the germline V gene. The CDR3 extends over 17 amino acids. This chain's CDR3 is CASSEERAGGLYNEQFF. Here the CDR3 DNA reads TGTGCCAGCAGTGAAGAGCGAGCGGGGGGTCTCTACAATGAGCAGTTCTTC.

This chain joins TRBV11-2 and TRBJ1-1, with D possibly TRBD1 on 5 matching bases. The germline V gene has CDR1 SGHAT and CDR2 FQNNGV. Trimming took 3 bases from V and 5 from J, leaving 10 bases between them. The CDR3 has 13 amino acids. The DNA of the CDR3 is TGTGCCAGCAGCTTCGACAGAGAGACTGAAGCTTTCTTT. It encodes CASSFDRETEAFF.

This chain uses TRBV3-1 (or the pseudogene TRBV3-2) with TRBJ2-6, with 8 bases that match TRBD1. The germline V gene has CDR1 LGHDT and CDR2 YNNKEL (reference sequence). V was pared by 4 bases and J by 1 base, with 9 bases of the junction left unmatched. The CDR3 totals 18 residues. The chain's CDR3 is CASSLTEQGASGANVLTF. The CDR3, as DNA: TGTGCCAGCAGCCTTACCGAGCAGGGGGCATCTGGGGCCAACGTCCTGACTTTC.

The count of this clone is one. The CDR3 spells CASSQDYWAGSMNTEAFF. The CDR3, as DNA: TGTGCCAGCAGCCAAGATTATTGGGCAGGGTCCATGAACACTGAAGCTTTCTTT. The V call is TRBV3-1 (or the pseudogene TRBV3-2), the J call TRBJ1-1; maybe TRBD1 (5 bases). The CDR3 loop spans 18 amino acids. The V gene's germline CDR1 is LGHDT and CDR2 YNNKEL (reference sequence). The ends were cut back, 0 bases at V and 0 bases at J, with 17 bases in the middle.

The chain combines TRBV3-1 (or the pseudogene TRBV3-2) with TRBJ1-2; D is unresolved. The CDR3 runs 18 residues. Germline values: CDR1 LGHDT, CDR2 YNNKEL (reference sequence). V shed 0 bases and J shed 2 bases, with 19 bases lying between them. CDR3 loop: CASSQDRRRLGLNYGYTF. As DNA, the CDR3 is TGTGCCAGCAGCCAAGATCGGAGGAGGTTGGGTCTCAACTATGGCTACACCTTC.

This clone was found a few times. The V call is TRBV25-1, the J call TRBJ2-5; the D gene is possibly TRBD2 (5 bases). The germline V and J ends were trimmed by 1 base and 5 bases, with 8 bases remaining between them. The CDR3 has 13 residues. Germline CDR1 and CDR2: MGHDK and SYGVNS. The CDR3 spells CASSEFGEETQYF. The CDR3 DNA is TGTGCCAGCAGTGAATTTGGGGAGGAGACCCAGTACTTC.

The chain has TRBV5-1 and TRBJ1-4, with a tentative D call TRBD1 (6 bases). This CDR3 is built from 16 residues. V was clipped by 0 bases and J by 6 bases, with 15 bases between them. CDR1 and CDR2 (germline): SGHRS, YFSETQ. The CDR3 region has the DNA TGCGCCAGCAGCTTGGCCGGGACAATCCTGCATGAAAAACTGTTTTTT. Translated, it gives CASSLAGTILHEKLFF. Combining the CDR3 with reference TRBV5-1 and TRBJ1-4 gives the whole variable domain KAGVTQTPRYLIKTRGQQVTLSCSPISGHRSVSWYQQTPGQGLQFLFEYFSETQRNKGNFPGRFSGRQFSNSRSEMNVSTLELGDSALYLCASSLAGTILHEKLFFGSGTQLSVL.

This chain uses TRBV6-1 with TRBJ2-7; 9 nucleotides align to TRBD1. The CDR3 is made up of 15 amino acids. Germline CDR1 MNHNS, CDR2 SASEGT. With V trimmed by 1 base and J by 4 bases, 5 bases remained unmatched. In DNA, the CDR3 is TGTGCCAGCAGTGAAGTTGGGACAGGGTTGTACGAGCAGTACTTC. It specifies CASSEVGTGLYEQYF.

This chain links TRBV2 with TRBJ2-1; 7 bases fit TRBD1. The V segment lost 6 bases and the J segment 7 bases; nucleotides outside the gene matches: 9. Germline CDR1 and CDR2: SNHLY and FYNNEI. This CDR3 contains 14 residues. The DNA of the CDR3 is TGTGCCAGCAGACTCCTGGACAGGTCGAATGAGCAGTTCTTC. Its protein product is CASRLLDRSNEQFF.

The rearrangement uses TRBV19 and TRBJ1-4, with 9 bases aligning to TRBD1. The CDR3 totals 15 residues. Germline CDR1 is LNHDA and CDR2 is SQIVND (reference sequence). Trimming at V came to 3 bases and at J to 3 bases, leaving 2 bases not matched to a gene. The CDR3 reads CASSIDRGANEKLFF. The CDR3 DNA is TGTGCCAGTAGTATCGACAGGGGGGCTAATGAAAAACTGTTTTTT.

The V call is TRBV28, the J call TRBJ1-1; D may be TRBD1 (6 bases). The germline V gene encodes CDR1 MDHEN and CDR2 SYDVKM. The CDR3 spans 15 residues. With 3 bases removed from V and 5 bases from J, the gap between germline ends came to 16 bases. CDR3 sequence: CASSFGGLGETEAFF. The DNA of the CDR3 is TGTGCCAGCAGTTTCGGGGGGCTGGGGGAGACTGAAGCTTTCTTT.

J is TRBJ2-7 and V is TRBV5-1; 9 positions match TRBD2. The CDR3 contains 15 residues. J lost 4 bases, V lost 0 bases, and 5 bases had no gene match. Per the germline V gene, CDR1 is SGHRS and CDR2 is YFSETQ. CDR3 DNA: TGCGCCAGCAGCTTGGGCGGGGGGGCCGCGTACGAGCAGTACTTC. Amino acids: CASSLGGGAAYEQYF.

The V gene is TRBV19, the J gene TRBJ1-6; TRBD1 matches 10 bases. The CDR3 consists of 15 residues. The V segment lost 5 bases and the J segment 8 bases; nucleotides outside the gene matches: 6. The germline V gene encodes CDR1 LNHDA and CDR2 SQIVND (reference sequence). The CDR3 reads CASSARDRGDSPLHF. DNA for the CDR3: TGTGCCAGTAGTGCTCGGGACAGGGGAGATTCACCCCTCCACTTT.